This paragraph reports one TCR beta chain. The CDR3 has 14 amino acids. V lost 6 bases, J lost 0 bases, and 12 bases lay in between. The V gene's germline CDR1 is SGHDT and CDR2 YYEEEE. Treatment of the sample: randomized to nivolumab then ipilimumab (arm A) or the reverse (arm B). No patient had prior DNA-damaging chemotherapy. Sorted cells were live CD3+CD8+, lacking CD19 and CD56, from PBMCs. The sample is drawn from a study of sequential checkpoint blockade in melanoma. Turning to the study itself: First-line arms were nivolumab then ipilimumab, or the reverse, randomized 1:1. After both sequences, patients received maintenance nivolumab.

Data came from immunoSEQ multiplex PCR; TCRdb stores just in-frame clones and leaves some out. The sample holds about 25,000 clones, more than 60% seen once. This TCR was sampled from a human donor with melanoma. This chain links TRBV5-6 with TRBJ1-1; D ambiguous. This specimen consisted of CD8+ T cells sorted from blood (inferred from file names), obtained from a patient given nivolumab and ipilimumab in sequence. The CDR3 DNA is TGTGCCAGCACCGGGGTTCGGATGAACACTGAAGCTTTCTTT. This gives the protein CASTGVRMNTEAFF.